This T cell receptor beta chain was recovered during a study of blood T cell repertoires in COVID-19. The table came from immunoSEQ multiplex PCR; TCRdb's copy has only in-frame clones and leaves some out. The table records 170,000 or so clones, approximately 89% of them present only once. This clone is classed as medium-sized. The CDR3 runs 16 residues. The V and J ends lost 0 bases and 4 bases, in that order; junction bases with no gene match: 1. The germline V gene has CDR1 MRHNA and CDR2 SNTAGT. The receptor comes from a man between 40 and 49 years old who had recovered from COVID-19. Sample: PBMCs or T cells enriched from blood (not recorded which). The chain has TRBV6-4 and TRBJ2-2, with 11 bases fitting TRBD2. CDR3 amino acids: CASSDSLAGATGELFF. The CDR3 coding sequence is TGTGCCAGCAGTGACTCACTAGCGGGAGCCACCGGGGAGCTGTTTTTT.